The TCR beta chain under discussion was sequenced for a study of cytotoxic CD8 clonotypes in ibrutinib-treated CLL. The J segment lost 4 bases and the V segment lost 6 bases, leaving 10 bases of the junction unmatched. The CDR3 is 15 residues long. Germline CDR1 reads MNHEY; CDR2 reads SMNVEV (reference sequence). Assay: immunoSEQ multiplex PCR; the TCRdb copy retains only in-frame clones and omits some. The top ten hold 15% to 19% of the sample, which has under 300,000 clones, about three quarters seen once. With regard to this clone: The target antigen is unknown.

Findings and caveats of the study: Patients with sustained remission and those progressing were sampled at differing times.

This clonotype was sampled from a human donor with chronic lymphocytic leukemia. The gene calls are TRBV27 and TRBJ1-2; TRBD1 agrees at 8 bases. The sample consisted of PBMCs, taken after 24 months of ibrutinib treatment. In DNA form, the CDR3 reads TGTGCCAGCAGGACTCCAACACAGGGGGGCTATGGCTACACCTTC. Its protein product is CASRTPTQGGYGYTF.